A selection of T cell receptor beta chains follows, all from one sample in a study of shared clonotypes between healthy human individuals. The data were produced by immunoSEQ multiplex PCR, yet TCRdb's version contains in-frame clones alone and is incomplete. The table has around 2.3 million clones, approximately 95% seen once; the top ten hold less than 0.15%. The sample taken for sequencing was naive CD4+ T cells sorted from blood. These receptors were obtained from a man aged 18-30 years in good health. Both conserved end residues are part of each CDR3. The order of the fields is D gene, clone size, J gene, V gene, CDR3 protein, CDR3 DNA. D genes are given only for firm matches. Size is omitted from some rows. Given values are once, few, many or a class for expanded clones.

d_call: .; clone_size: once; j_call: TRBJ2-2; v_call: TRBV7-9; cdr3_aa: CASSLALGGGRTGELFF; cdr3_nt: TGTGCCAGCAGCTTAGCGCTTGGGGGAGGAAGGACCGGGGAGCTGTTTTTT
d_call: TRBD1; clone_size: .; j_call: TRBJ2-7; v_call: TRBV5-4; cdr3_aa: CASSPGQPAERYEQYF; cdr3_nt: TGTGCCAGCAGCCCGGGACAGCCCGCTGAGCGCTACGAGCAGTACTTC
d_call: .; clone_size: .; j_call: TRBJ2-2; v_call: TRBV6-1; cdr3_aa: CASSERSFNTGELFF; cdr3_nt: TGTGCCAGCAGTGAACGAAGTTTTAACACCGGGGAGCTGTTTTTT
d_call: TRBD1; clone_size: .; j_call: TRBJ1-6; v_call: TRBV30; cdr3_aa: CAWTPGDRRNSPLHF; cdr3_nt: TGTGCCTGGACCCCGGGGGACAGGCGTAATTCACCCCTCCACTTT
d_call: TRBD1; clone_size: .; j_call: TRBJ2-1; v_call: TRBV4-3; cdr3_aa: CASSQGQGPGYEQFF; cdr3_nt: TGCGCCAGCAGCCAAGGACAGGGCCCGGGCTATGAGCAGTTCTTC
d_call: .; clone_size: .; j_call: TRBJ2-4; v_call: TRBV28; cdr3_aa: CASTVGLANIQYF; cdr3_nt: TGTGCCAGCACTGTCGGGCTTGCGAACATTCAGTACTTC
d_call: .; clone_size: .; j_call: TRBJ2-7; v_call: TRBV10-1; cdr3_aa: CASSSRVGDF; cdr3_nt: TGCGCCAGCAGTTCCAGGGTGGGGGACTTC
d_call: .; clone_size: .; j_call: TRBJ1-2; v_call: TRBV28; cdr3_aa: CASSKFGAISNYGYTF; cdr3_nt: TGTGCCAGCAGTAAGTTCGGGGCGATTTCTAACTATGGCTACACCTTC
d_call: .; clone_size: .; j_call: TRBJ1-5; v_call: TRBV6-1; cdr3_aa: CASSEQPVNQPQHF; cdr3_nt: TGTGCCAGCAGTGAACAGCCGGTAAATCAGCCCCAGCATTTT
d_call: .; clone_size: .; j_call: TRBJ1-6; v_call: TRBV27; cdr3_aa: CASSRGLRANSPLHF; cdr3_nt: TGTGCCAGCAGCCGGGGACTTAGAGCAAATTCACCCCTCCACTTT
d_call: .; clone_size: once; j_call: TRBJ2-5; v_call: TRBV6-6; cdr3_aa: CASSYGGPGETQYF; cdr3_nt: TGTGCCAGCAGTTACGGGGGGCCTGGGGAGACCCAGTACTTC
d_call: TRBD1; clone_size: .; j_call: TRBJ1-2; v_call: TRBV6-6; cdr3_aa: CASSYGTGTYGYTF; cdr3_nt: TGTGCCAGCAGTTACGGGACAGGGACCTATGGCTACACCTTC
d_call: TRBD2; clone_size: .; j_call: TRBJ2-7; v_call: TRBV27; cdr3_aa: CASSGRPGTSGLPPNEQYF; cdr3_nt: TGTGCCAGCAGTGGAAGGCCCGGGACTAGCGGTCTCCCCCCCAACGAGCAGTACTTC
d_call: .; clone_size: .; j_call: TRBJ1-6; v_call: TRBV6-5; cdr3_aa: CASTLQGRNSPLHF; cdr3_nt: TGTGCCAGCACCTTACAGGGACGTAATTCACCCCTCCACTTT
d_call: .; clone_size: .; j_call: TRBJ1-1; v_call: TRBV18; cdr3_aa: CASSPPGLNTEAFF; cdr3_nt: TGTGCCAGCTCCCCGCCGGGATTGAACACTGAAGCTTTCTTT
d_call: .; clone_size: .; j_call: TRBJ1-4; v_call: TRBV7-9; cdr3_aa: CASSLVENIRGEKLFF; cdr3_nt: TGTGCCAGCAGCTTGGTGGAGAACATAAGAGGTGAAAAACTGTTTTTT
d_call: .; clone_size: .; j_call: TRBJ1-1; v_call: TRBV7-2; cdr3_aa: CASSLALGGGTEAFF; cdr3_nt: TGTGCCAGCAGCTTAGCGCTGGGGGGTGGCACTGAAGCTTTCTTT
d_call: .; clone_size: .; j_call: TRBJ2-1; v_call: TRBV30; cdr3_aa: CAWSVQSGSSYNEQFF; cdr3_nt: TGTGCCTGGAGTGTTCAGAGCGGTAGCTCCTACAATGAGCAGTTCTTC
d_call: TRBD2; clone_size: .; j_call: TRBJ2-1; v_call: TRBV7-2; cdr3_aa: CASSLLASGRDEQFF; cdr3_nt: TGTGCCAGCAGCTTACTGGCTAGCGGGAGAGATGAGCAGTTCTTC
d_call: TRBD1; clone_size: .; j_call: TRBJ2-3; v_call: TRBV5-5; cdr3_aa: CASSNPGQGTTQYF; cdr3_nt: TGTGCCAGCAGCAACCCGGGACAGGGAACTACGCAGTATTTT
d_call: .; clone_size: once; j_call: TRBJ2-3; v_call: TRBV18; cdr3_aa: CATCRDGRDTQYF; cdr3_nt: TGTGCCACCTGCCGAGATGGGAGAGATACGCAGTATTTT
d_call: TRBD2; clone_size: .; j_call: TRBJ2-3; v_call: TRBV5-1; cdr3_aa: CASSGGLAGGLDTQYF; cdr3_nt: TGCGCCAGCAGCGGAGGACTAGCGGGGGGGCTAGATACGCAGTATTTT
d_call: .; clone_size: .; j_call: TRBJ1-2; v_call: TRBV2; cdr3_aa: CASSVEAGSYGYTF; cdr3_nt: TGTGCCAGCAGTGTCGAGGCGGGTTCCTATGGCTACACCTTC
d_call: TRBD1; clone_size: .; j_call: TRBJ1-1; v_call: TRBV10-2; cdr3_aa: CASRPTSGGHTEAFF; cdr3_nt: TGCGCCAGCAGACCCACCTCAGGGGGCCACACTGAAGCTTTCTTT
d_call: .; clone_size: .; j_call: TRBJ1-3; v_call: TRBV6-5; cdr3_aa: CATTQGLRGSTIYF; cdr3_nt: TGTGCCACCACCCAGGGATTACGGGGTAGCACCATATATTTT
d_call: .; clone_size: .; j_call: TRBJ2-3; v_call: TRBV6-1; cdr3_aa: CASTDRRGGTDTQYF; cdr3_nt: TGTGCCAGCACCGACAGGAGGGGGGGGACAGATACGCAGTATTTT
d_call: .; clone_size: .; j_call: TRBJ1-3; v_call: TRBV12-5; cdr3_aa: CASGPRTSPGAIYF; cdr3_nt: TGTGCTAGTGGTCCCCGGACTTCTCCGGGCGCCATATATTTT
d_call: TRBD2; clone_size: .; j_call: TRBJ2-1; v_call: TRBV30; cdr3_aa: CAWSFARTSGSGHEQFF; cdr3_nt: TGTGCCTGGAGTTTTGCCAGGACTAGCGGGAGTGGGCATGAGCAGTTCTTC
d_call: .; clone_size: once; j_call: TRBJ1-1; v_call: TRBV28; cdr3_aa: CASSLSQTNTEAFF; cdr3_nt: TGTGCCAGCAGTTTATCTCAGACGAACACTGAAGCTTTCTTT
d_call: .; clone_size: .; j_call: TRBJ1-1; v_call: TRBV11-2; cdr3_aa: CASSLEGRLNTEAFF; cdr3_nt: TGTGCCAGCAGCTTAGAAGGCAGGTTGAACACTGAAGCTTTCTTT
d_call: TRBD1; clone_size: .; j_call: TRBJ2-5; v_call: TRBV6-5; cdr3_aa: CASSFRGSGETQYF; cdr3_nt: TGTGCCAGCAGTTTCAGGGGGTCCGGAGAGACCCAGTACTTC
d_call: .; clone_size: .; j_call: TRBJ1-1; v_call: TRBV7-2; cdr3_aa: CASSLAPRETMNTEAFF; cdr3_nt: TGTGCCAGCAGCTTAGCGCCCAGGGAGACTATGAACACTGAAGCTTTCTTT
d_call: TRBD1; clone_size: .; j_call: TRBJ1-2; v_call: TRBV4-1; cdr3_aa: CASSQVPGQGVGYGYTF; cdr3_nt: TGCGCCAGCAGCCAAGTTCCGGGACAGGGGGTAGGGTATGGCTACACCTTC
d_call: TRBD1; clone_size: once; j_call: TRBJ2-3; v_call: TRBV9; cdr3_aa: CASSVGGAGTGARVSTDTQYF; cdr3_nt: TGTGCCAGCAGCGTCGGAGGAGCCGGGACAGGGGCAAGGGTGAGCACAGATACGCAGTATTTT
d_call: .; clone_size: .; j_call: TRBJ2-5; v_call: TRBV6-5; cdr3_aa: CASSSTFTDQETQYF; cdr3_nt: TGTGCCAGCAGCTCAACCTTCACTGACCAAGAGACCCAGTACTTC
d_call: .; clone_size: .; j_call: TRBJ1-1; v_call: TRBV7-9; cdr3_aa: CASRHKGGKNTEAFF; cdr3_nt: TGTGCCAGCAGACACAAAGGGGGGAAGAACACTGAAGCTTTCTTT
d_call: .; clone_size: .; j_call: TRBJ2-7; v_call: TRBV5-5; cdr3_aa: CASSLKAGVEQYF; cdr3_nt: TGTGCCAGCAGCCTGAAGGCAGGGGTCGAGCAGTACTTC
d_call: .; clone_size: .; j_call: TRBJ2-2; v_call: TRBV9; cdr3_aa: CASSVEGTGELFF; cdr3_nt: TGTGCCAGCAGCGTAGAAGGGACCGGGGAGCTGTTTTTT
d_call: .; clone_size: .; j_call: TRBJ2-2; v_call: TRBV19; cdr3_aa: CASSVSGTTGELFF; cdr3_nt: TGTGCCAGTAGCGTATCGGGGACCACCGGGGAGCTGTTTTTT
d_call: .; clone_size: .; j_call: TRBJ2-7; v_call: TRBV7-4; cdr3_aa: CASTLDPSRPPLNIKEQYF; cdr3_nt: TGTGCCAGCACCCTAGACCCTTCCCGGCCCCCTCTAAACATTAAGGAGCAGTACTTC
d_call: .; clone_size: few; j_call: TRBJ2-3; v_call: TRBV25-1; cdr3_aa: CASSEGGGWTDTQYF; cdr3_nt: TGTGCCAGCAGCGAAGGGGGGGGCTGGACAGATACGCAGTATTTT
d_call: .; clone_size: few; j_call: TRBJ1-1; v_call: TRBV30; cdr3_aa: CAWSDPRSVSRSTEAFF; cdr3_nt: TGTGCCTGGAGTGATCCTCGTTCAGTGTCTCGGTCGACTGAAGCTTTCTTT